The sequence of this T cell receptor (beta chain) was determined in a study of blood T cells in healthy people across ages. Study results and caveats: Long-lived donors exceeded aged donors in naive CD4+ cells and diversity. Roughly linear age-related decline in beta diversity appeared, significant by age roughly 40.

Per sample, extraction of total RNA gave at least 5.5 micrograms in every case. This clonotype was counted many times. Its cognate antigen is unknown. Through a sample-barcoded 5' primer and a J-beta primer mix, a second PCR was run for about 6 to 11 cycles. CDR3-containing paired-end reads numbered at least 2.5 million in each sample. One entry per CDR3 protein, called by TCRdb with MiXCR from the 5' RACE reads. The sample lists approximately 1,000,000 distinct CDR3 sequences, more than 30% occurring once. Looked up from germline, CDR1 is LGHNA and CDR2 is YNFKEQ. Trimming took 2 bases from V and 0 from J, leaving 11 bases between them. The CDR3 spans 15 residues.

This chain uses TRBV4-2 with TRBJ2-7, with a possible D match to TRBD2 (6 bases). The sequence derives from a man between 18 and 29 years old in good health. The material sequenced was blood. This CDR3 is CASSQKAGSSYEQYF. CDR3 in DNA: TGTGCCAGCAGCCAAAAAGCGGGTAGCTCCTACGAGCAGTACTTC.